A selection of T cell receptor beta chains follows, all from one sample in a study of CD8 T cells in Susac syndrome. TCRdb analysed the immunoSEQ multiplex PCR reads with MiXCR anew, one entry per CDR3 protein. This sample yields just over 80,000 distinct CDR3 sequences, of which approximately 94% are seen a single time; 0.26% belongs to the top ten. Sequenced input: CD8+ T cells from PBMCs. These receptors all stem from a human donor in good health. Both conserved end residues are part of each CDR3. The D gene is left open where the match is weak. The size field is filled for only some rows; it gives once, few, many or a size class.

V gene: TRBV6-2/TRBV6-3; CDR3 length: 16; J gene: TRBJ1-5; clone size: NA; D gene: NA; CDR3 DNA: TGTGCCAGCAGTTACCCCCCCCAGTGGGACAATCAGCCCCAGCATTTT; CDR3 protein: CASSYPPQWDNQPQHF
V gene: TRBV11-1; CDR3 length: 20; J gene: TRBJ1-5; clone size: NA; D gene: NA; CDR3 DNA: TGTGCCAGCAGCTTACATTCTCCCTCACAGGGCTACTATAGCAATCAGCCCCAGCATTTT; CDR3 protein: CASSLHSPSQGYYSNQPQHF
V gene: TRBV4-1; CDR3 length: 13; J gene: TRBJ2-3; clone size: once; D gene: NA; CDR3 DNA: TGCGCCAGCAGCCAAGCGTCGGGGGATACGCAGTATTTT; CDR3 protein: CASSQASGDTQYF
V gene: TRBV12-3/TRBV12-4; CDR3 length: 16; J gene: TRBJ1-1; clone size: NA; D gene: TRBD1; CDR3 DNA: TGTGCCAGCAGGTACCAATTGGACAGGGGAGTTAATGAAGCTTTCTTT; CDR3 protein: CASRYQLDRGVNEAFF
V gene: TRBV5-6; CDR3 length: 14; J gene: TRBJ2-5; clone size: NA; D gene: NA; CDR3 DNA: TGTGCCAGCAGCCCCCCTGACAGGCAAGAGACCCAGTACTTC; CDR3 protein: CASSPPDRQETQYF
V gene: TRBV12-3/TRBV12-4; CDR3 length: 19; J gene: TRBJ2-3; clone size: NA; D gene: NA; CDR3 DNA: TGTGCCAGCAGCTCATTCCTCAGCCATCCATCAGGGTTCACAGATACGCAGTATTTT; CDR3 protein: CASSSFLSHPSGFTDTQYF
V gene: TRBV2; CDR3 length: 15; J gene: TRBJ2-1; clone size: NA; D gene: TRBD2; CDR3 DNA: TGTGCCAGCAGACCGAGCGGGAGCCCCTACAATGAGCAGTTCTTC; CDR3 protein: CASRPSGSPYNEQFF
V gene: TRBV28; CDR3 length: 19; J gene: TRBJ2-2; clone size: NA; D gene: TRBD2; CDR3 DNA: TGTGCCAGCAGTTTATCCCCCGGACTAGCGGGAGACACCACCGGGGAGCTGTTTTTT; CDR3 protein: CASSLSPGLAGDTTGELFF
V gene: TRBV7-2; CDR3 length: 15; J gene: TRBJ2-1; clone size: once; D gene: NA; CDR3 DNA: TGTGCCAGCAGCTTAGATGGGGCCAGTCACAATGAGCAGTTCTTC; CDR3 protein: CASSLDGASHNEQFF
V gene: TRBV27; CDR3 length: 12; J gene: TRBJ2-5; clone size: NA; D gene: NA; CDR3 DNA: TGTGCCAGCAGTTCCCCGGGATGGGCCCAGTACTTC; CDR3 protein: CASSSPGWAQYF
V gene: TRBV28; CDR3 length: 12; J gene: TRBJ1-1; clone size: once; D gene: TRBD1; CDR3 DNA: TGTGCCACCGATCCCCGGACAGGGAGGGCTTTCTTT; CDR3 protein: CATDPRTGRAFF
V gene: TRBV7-8; CDR3 length: 15; J gene: TRBJ2-7; clone size: NA; D gene: NA; CDR3 DNA: TGTGCCAGCAGCTGGGTAAGGGGGAGCTCCTACGAGCAGTACTTC; CDR3 protein: CASSWVRGSSYEQYF
V gene: TRBV24-1; CDR3 length: 16; J gene: TRBJ2-2; clone size: NA; D gene: TRBD1; CDR3 DNA: TGTGCCACCAGTGGTCCTCGACAGGGGACCACCGGGGAGCTGTTTTTT; CDR3 protein: CATSGPRQGTTGELFF
V gene: TRBV4-3; CDR3 length: 20; J gene: TRBJ1-6; clone size: NA; D gene: TRBD1; CDR3 DNA: TGCGCCAGCAGCCTATACTCCCGACAGGGGTGGAGCTCCTATAATTCACCCCTCCACTTT; CDR3 protein: CASSLYSRQGWSSYNSPLHF
V gene: TRBV20-1; CDR3 length: 15; J gene: TRBJ1-2; clone size: NA; D gene: TRBD1; CDR3 DNA: TGCAGTGCTAGAGCCGGGACAGGGGAGGGCTATGGCTACACCTTC; CDR3 protein: CSARAGTGEGYGYTF
V gene: TRBV30; CDR3 length: 18; J gene: TRBJ2-2; clone size: NA; D gene: NA; CDR3 DNA: TGTGCCTGGAGTGTAGCCCCCAATTCGAGAGCCCTGGGGGGGGAGCTGTTTTTT; CDR3 protein: CAWSVAPNSRALGGELFF
V gene: TRBV28; CDR3 length: 13; J gene: TRBJ2-7; clone size: NA; D gene: NA; CDR3 DNA: TGTGCCAGCAGACCAGGACAGCACTACGAGCAGTACTTC; CDR3 protein: CASRPGQHYEQYF
V gene: TRBV20-1; CDR3 length: 14; J gene: TRBJ2-7; clone size: once; D gene: TRBD1; CDR3 DNA: TGCAGTGCTGCGGCACGGGACAGCCCCTACGAGCAGTACTTC; CDR3 protein: CSAAARDSPYEQYF
V gene: TRBV29-1; CDR3 length: 16; J gene: TRBJ2-1; clone size: NA; D gene: TRBD1; CDR3 DNA: TGCAGCGTTGAAGAAGAGTGGACAGGGGGTAACAATGAGCAGTTCTTC; CDR3 protein: CSVEEEWTGGNNEQFF
V gene: TRBV5-4; CDR3 length: 13; J gene: TRBJ1-6; clone size: NA; D gene: NA; CDR3 DNA: TGTGCCAGCAGCTTCGACCCGACATCACCCCTCCACTTT; CDR3 protein: CASSFDPTSPLHF
V gene: TRBV2; CDR3 length: 15; J gene: TRBJ2-3; clone size: NA; D gene: NA; CDR3 DNA: TGTGCCAGCAGTGAAGGCCAAGGTAACACAGATACGCAGTATTTT; CDR3 protein: CASSEGQGNTDTQYF
V gene: TRBV19; CDR3 length: 13; J gene: TRBJ2-1; clone size: NA; D gene: NA; CDR3 DNA: TGTGCCAGTAGTTGGCAGGAAGGGAATGAGCAGTTCTTC; CDR3 protein: CASSWQEGNEQFF
V gene: TRBV7-2; CDR3 length: 14; J gene: TRBJ2-7; clone size: NA; D gene: NA; CDR3 DNA: TGTACCAGCAGCTTATCGGCCCAGGGCTACGAGCAGTACTTC; CDR3 protein: CTSSLSAQGYEQYF
V gene: TRBV5-1; CDR3 length: 13; J gene: TRBJ2-1; clone size: NA; D gene: NA; CDR3 DNA: TGCGCCAGCAGATTGAGCTCCTACAATGAGCAGTTCTTC; CDR3 protein: CASRLSSYNEQFF
V gene: TRBV27; CDR3 length: 13; J gene: TRBJ2-1; clone size: NA; D gene: NA; CDR3 DNA: TGTGCCAGCAGTTTGAGCCTGGACAATGAGCAGTTCTTC; CDR3 protein: CASSLSLDNEQFF
V gene: TRBV13; CDR3 length: 12; J gene: TRBJ1-2; clone size: NA; D gene: NA; CDR3 DNA: TGTGCCAGCAGCTCCCTGGTCTATGGCTACACCTTC; CDR3 protein: CASSSLVYGYTF
V gene: TRBV20-1; CDR3 length: 13; J gene: TRBJ2-5; clone size: NA; D gene: NA; CDR3 DNA: TGCAGTGCTTCCCGATATGGCCAAGAGACCCAGTACTTC; CDR3 protein: CSASRYGQETQYF
V gene: TRBV15; CDR3 length: 15; J gene: TRBJ2-1; clone size: NA; D gene: NA; CDR3 DNA: TGTGCCACCAGTTCTGCCAGAGCAGGGTGGGATGAGCAGTTCTTC; CDR3 protein: CATSSARAGWDEQFF
V gene: TRBV3-1; CDR3 length: 18; J gene: TRBJ1-4; clone size: NA; D gene: NA; CDR3 DNA: TGTGCCAGCAGTCCAAGTGGGACAAGAATTGCAACTAATGAAAAACTGTTTTTT; CDR3 protein: CASSPSGTRIATNEKLFF
V gene: TRBV13; CDR3 length: 13; J gene: TRBJ2-1; clone size: NA; D gene: NA; CDR3 DNA: TGTGCCAGCAGCGACTACCAGCGGCACGAGCAGTTCTTC; CDR3 protein: CASSDYQRHEQFF
V gene: TRBV12-3/TRBV12-4; CDR3 length: 15; J gene: TRBJ2-7; clone size: NA; D gene: TRBD1; CDR3 DNA: TGTGCCAGCAGTTTTTGGGACAGCCCTTCCTACGAGCAGTACTTC; CDR3 protein: CASSFWDSPSYEQYF
V gene: TRBV7-9; CDR3 length: 15; J gene: TRBJ1-5; clone size: once; D gene: NA; CDR3 DNA: TGTGCCAGCAGCATTGGGGATTCTAGCAATCAGCCCCAGCATTTT; CDR3 protein: CASSIGDSSNQPQHF
V gene: TRBV14; CDR3 length: 14; J gene: TRBJ2-3; clone size: NA; D gene: NA; CDR3 DNA: TGTGCCAGCAGCCGGGCTAAGCTCACAGATACGCAGTATTTT; CDR3 protein: CASSRAKLTDTQYF
V gene: TRBV4-1; CDR3 length: 13; J gene: TRBJ2-7; clone size: NA; D gene: NA; CDR3 DNA: TGCGCCAGCAGCCAAGCGGGGTCCTACGAGCAGTACTTC; CDR3 protein: CASSQAGSYEQYF
V gene: TRBV20-1; CDR3 length: 13; J gene: TRBJ2-3; clone size: NA; D gene: NA; CDR3 DNA: TGCAGTGCTAGACCCCGGCGGACAGATACGCAGTATTTT; CDR3 protein: CSARPRRTDTQYF